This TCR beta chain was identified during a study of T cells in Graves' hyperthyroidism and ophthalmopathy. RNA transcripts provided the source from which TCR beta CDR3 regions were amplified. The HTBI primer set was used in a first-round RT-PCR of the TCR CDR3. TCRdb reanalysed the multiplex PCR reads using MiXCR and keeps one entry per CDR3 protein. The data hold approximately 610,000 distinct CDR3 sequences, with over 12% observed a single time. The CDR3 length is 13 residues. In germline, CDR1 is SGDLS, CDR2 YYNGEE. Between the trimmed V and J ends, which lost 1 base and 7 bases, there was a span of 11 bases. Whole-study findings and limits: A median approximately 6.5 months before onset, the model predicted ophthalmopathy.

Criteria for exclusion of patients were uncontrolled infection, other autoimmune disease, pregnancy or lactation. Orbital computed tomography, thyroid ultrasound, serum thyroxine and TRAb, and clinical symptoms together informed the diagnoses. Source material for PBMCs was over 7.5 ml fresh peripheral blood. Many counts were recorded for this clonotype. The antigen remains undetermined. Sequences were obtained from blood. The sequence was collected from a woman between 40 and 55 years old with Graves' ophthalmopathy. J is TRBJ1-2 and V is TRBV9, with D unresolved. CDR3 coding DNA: TGTGCCAGCAGCGTATCTACAGCTTTTGGCTACACCTTC. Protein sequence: CASSVSTAFGYTF.